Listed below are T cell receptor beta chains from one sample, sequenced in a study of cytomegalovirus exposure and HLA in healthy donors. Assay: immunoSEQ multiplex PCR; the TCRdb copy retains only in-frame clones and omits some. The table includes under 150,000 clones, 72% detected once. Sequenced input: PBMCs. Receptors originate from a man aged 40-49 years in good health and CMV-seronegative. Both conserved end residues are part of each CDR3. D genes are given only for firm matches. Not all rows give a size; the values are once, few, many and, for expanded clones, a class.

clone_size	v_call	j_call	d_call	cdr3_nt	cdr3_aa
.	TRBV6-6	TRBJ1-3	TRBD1	TGTGCCACGGGGCGGGGGACAGGCGGAAACACCATATATTTT	CATGRGTGGNTIYF
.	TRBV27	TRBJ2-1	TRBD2	TGTGCCAGCACTAGCGGGATTGGCAATGAGCAGTTCTTC	CASTSGIGNEQFF
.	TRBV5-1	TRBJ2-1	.	TGCGCCAGCAGCTTGGGCCTAGTCAACACACGGAATGAGCAGTTCTTC	CASSLGLVNTRNEQFF
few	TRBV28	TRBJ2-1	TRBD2	TGTGCCAGCAGTTTCCAAGCGGGAGGGCCTTACAATGAGCAGTTCTTC	CASSFQAGGPYNEQFF
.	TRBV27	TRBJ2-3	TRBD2	TGTGCCAGCAGTCAACTAGCGGGGGACACAGATACGCAGTATTTT	CASSQLAGDTDTQYF
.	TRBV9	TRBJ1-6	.	TGTGCCAGCAGCGGAATAGCCCGGGGGAGAGGTTCACCCCTCCACTTT	CASSGIARGRGSPLHF
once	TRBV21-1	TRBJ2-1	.	TGTGCCAGCAGCAAATGGCCGGGGATGGGCAATGAGCAGTTCTTC	CASSKWPGMGNEQFF
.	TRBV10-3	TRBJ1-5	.	TGTGCCATCAGTGAAGACAGCCCCGATCAGCCCCAGCATTTT	CAISEDSPDQPQHF
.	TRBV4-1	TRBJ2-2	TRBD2	TGCGCCAGCAGCCATGATAGCGGGGTTTTCGGGGAGCTGTTTTTT	CASSHDSGVFGELFF
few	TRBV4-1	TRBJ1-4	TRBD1	TGCGCCAGCAGCCGGACCGGGACAGGAAGTGAAAAACTGTTTTTT	CASSRTGTGSEKLFF
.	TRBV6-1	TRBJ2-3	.	TGTGCCAGCACGCGGGGGACAGGAGACATGGATACGCAGTATTTT	CASTRGTGDMDTQYF
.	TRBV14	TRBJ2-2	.	TGTGCCAGCAGCCCCTACCTTCTTGCGAACACCGGGGAGCTGTTTTTT	CASSPYLLANTGELFF
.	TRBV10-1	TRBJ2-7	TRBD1	TGCGCCAGCAACTATCGGGACAGGGTTTGCGAGCAGTACTTC	CASNYRDRVCEQYF
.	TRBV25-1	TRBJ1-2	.	TGTGCCAGCAGTGAGGCAATGGCAGGGGCCGGGTATGGCTACACCTTC	CASSEAMAGAGYGYTF
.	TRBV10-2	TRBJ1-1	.	TGCGCCAGCAGCTTGGCAGGGACATATTCTGAAGCTTTCTTT	CASSLAGTYSEAFF
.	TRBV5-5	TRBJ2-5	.	TGTGCCAGCAGCTTGGGGCCTCAAGAGACCCAGTACTTC	CASSLGPQETQYF
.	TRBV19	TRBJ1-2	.	TGTGCCAGTAGTATGGGAGCCCCTCCGGGCTATGGCTACACCTTC	CASSMGAPPGYGYTF
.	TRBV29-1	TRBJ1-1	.	TGCAGCGTTGATGGTGCAGGGTCGCCTTTCTTT	CSVDGAGSPFF
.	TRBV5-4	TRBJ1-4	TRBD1	TGTGCCAGCAGCTCGGGACAGGCAACTAATGAAAAACTGTTTTTT	CASSSGQATNEKLFF
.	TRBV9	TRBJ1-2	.	TGTGCCAGCAGCGCTAGTCCCATTAACTATGGCTACACCTTC	CASSASPINYGYTF
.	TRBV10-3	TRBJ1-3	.	TGTGCCATCAGTGCTGGAGCTGGAAACACCATATATTTT	CAISAGAGNTIYF
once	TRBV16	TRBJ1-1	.	TGTGCCAGCAGCCCACGCAGGGATTACACTGAAGCTTTCTTT	CASSPRRDYTEAFF
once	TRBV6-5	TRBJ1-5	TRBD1	TGTGCCAGCAGTTCCGGGACAGGGGGCAATCAGCCCCAGCATTTT	CASSSGTGGNQPQHF
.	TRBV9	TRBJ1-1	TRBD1	TGTGCCAGCAGCCCCCGGGACAGTCCGAACACTGAAGCTTTCTTT	CASSPRDSPNTEAFF
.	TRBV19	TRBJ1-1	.	TGTGCCAGTAGCCCTAGTGGTGGGGCCTACACTGAAGCTTTCTTT	CASSPSGGAYTEAFF
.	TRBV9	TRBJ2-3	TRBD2	TGTGCCAGCGCGGGGGGGACCGGGGGGACAGATACGCAGTATTTT	CASAGGTGGTDTQYF
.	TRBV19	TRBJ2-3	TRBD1	TGTGCCAGTACCCTCGACAGGGCCAGCACAGATACGCAGTATTTT	CASTLDRASTDTQYF
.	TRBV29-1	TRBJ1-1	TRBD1	TGCAGCGGGAGGACAGGCGGGAACACTGAAGCTTTCTTT	CSGRTGGNTEAFF
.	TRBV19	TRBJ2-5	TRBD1	TGTGCCAGTAGGAACCTCCGGGACAGAGACGCGGAGACCCAGTACTTC	CASRNLRDRDAETQYF
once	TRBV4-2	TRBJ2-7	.	TGTGCCAGCAGCCAAGACCCCGGGACCTACGAGCAGTACTTC	CASSQDPGTYEQYF
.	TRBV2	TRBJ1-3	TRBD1	TGTGCCAGCAGTGAGGACAGGGGCCCAAAATACTCTGGAAACACCATATATTTT	CASSEDRGPKYSGNTIYF
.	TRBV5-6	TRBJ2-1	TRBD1	TGTGCCAGCAGCCCGAGGACAGGAGCTGGCGATGAGCAGTTCTTC	CASSPRTGAGDEQFF
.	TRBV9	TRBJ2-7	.	TGTGCCAGCAGCGCCGGCGGGGCCAAGGGGGCCTCCTACGAGCAGTACTTC	CASSAGGAKGASYEQYF
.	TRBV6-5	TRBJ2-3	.	TGTGCCAGCAGTTACTCCAGAGGGGGAGATACGCAGTATTTT	CASSYSRGGDTQYF
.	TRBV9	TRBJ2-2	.	TGTGCCAGCAGCGTCAGACAGACCGGGGAGCTGTTTTTT	CASSVRQTGELFF
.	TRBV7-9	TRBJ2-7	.	TGTGCCAGCAGCCCTACAGGGTCCTACGAGCAGTACTTC	CASSPTGSYEQYF
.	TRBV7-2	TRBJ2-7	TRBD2	TGTGCCAGCAGCCCCGATGTACTAGCGGGGGGGTACGAGCAGTACTTC	CASSPDVLAGGYEQYF
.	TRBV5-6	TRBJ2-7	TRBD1	TGTGCCAGCAGTCCTGACAGGGGGTCACCTTCCTACGAGCAGTACTTC	CASSPDRGSPSYEQYF
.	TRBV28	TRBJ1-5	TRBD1	TGTGCCAGCAGTTTCTGGTCGGGACAGGGGTTACGGCACAATCAGCCCCAGCATTTT	CASSFWSGQGLRHNQPQHF
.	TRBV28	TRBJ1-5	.	TGTGCCAGCAGTCGGACTCGCAATCAGCCCCAGAATTTT	CASSRTRNQPQNF
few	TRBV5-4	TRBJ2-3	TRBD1	TGTGCCAGCAGCCCCAGACAGGGGGACCATAATACGCAGTATTTT	CASSPRQGDHNTQYF
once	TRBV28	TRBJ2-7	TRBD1	TGTGCCAGCAGTTTATGGGCAGGGGGCGGCCACGAGCAGTACTTC	CASSLWAGGGHEQYF
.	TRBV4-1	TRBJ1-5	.	TGCGCCAGCAGCCCCGTCCCCAGGGGAGGGAATCAGCCCCAGCATTTT	CASSPVPRGGNQPQHF
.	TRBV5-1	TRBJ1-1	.	TGCGCCAGCAGCTTGTCGGGGGGCACCCTTTCTGAAGCTTTCTTT	CASSLSGGTLSEAFF
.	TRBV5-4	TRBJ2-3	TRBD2	TGTGCCAGCAGCTGGGGGAGAGCGGGAGGGCCCCAAAAAGATACGCAGTATTTT	CASSWGRAGGPQKDTQYF
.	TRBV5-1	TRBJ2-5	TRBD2	TGCGCCAGCAGCTCGGGACTAGCGGGAGGTCGGGGGGAGACCCAGTACTTC	CASSSGLAGGRGETQYF
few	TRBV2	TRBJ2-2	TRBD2	TGTGCCAGCACAGGACTAGCGGGAGCAGTTCGGACCGGGGAGCTGTTTTTT	CASTGLAGAVRTGELFF
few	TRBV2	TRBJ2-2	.	TGTGCCAGCAGTGAACTCCGGGGCACCGGGGAGCTGTTTTTT	CASSELRGTGELFF
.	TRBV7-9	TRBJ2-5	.	TGTGCCAGCAGCCCGGACACCAGGTACCAAGAGACCCAGTACTTC	CASSPDTRYQETQYF
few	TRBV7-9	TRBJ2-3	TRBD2	TGTGCCAGCAGCTCCGGGACTACTAGCACAGATACGCAGTATTTT	CASSSGTTSTDTQYF
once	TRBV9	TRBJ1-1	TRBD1	TGTGCCAGCAGCGGCAACAGGGGGCGAAACACTGAAGCTTTCTTT	CASSGNRGRNTEAFF
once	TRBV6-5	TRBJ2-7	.	TGTGCCAGCAGTTCCACCTACGAGCAGTACTTC	CASSSTYEQYF
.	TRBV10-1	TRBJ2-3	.	TGCGCCAGCAGTGAGTCAAGCGGATCAGATACGCAGTATTTT	CASSESSGSDTQYF
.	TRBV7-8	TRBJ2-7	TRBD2	TGTGCCAGCAGCCTCCAGCGGGAGGGTAGCTCCTACGAGCAGTACTTC	CASSLQREGSSYEQYF
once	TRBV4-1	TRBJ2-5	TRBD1	TGCGCCAGCAGCCAAGCGGACAGGTGGTGGGAGACCCAGTACTTC	CASSQADRWWETQYF
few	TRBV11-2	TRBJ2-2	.	TGTGCCAGCAGCTCCGAGGTGAACACCGGGGAGCTGTTTTTT	CASSSEVNTGELFF
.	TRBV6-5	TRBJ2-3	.	TGTGCCAGCAGTTACCTCCAGGGGACAGATACGCAGTATTTT	CASSYLQGTDTQYF
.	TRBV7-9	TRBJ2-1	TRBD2	TGTGCCAGCAGCCAAGCGGGAGGGCCCTACAATGAGCAGTTCTTC	CASSQAGGPYNEQFF